Below are 12 T cell receptor beta chains sequenced from a single sample in a study of blood T cell repertoires in COVID-19. The table came from immunoSEQ multiplex PCR; TCRdb's copy has only in-frame clones and leaves some out. The profile shows roughly 190,000 clones, about 89% of them singletons. Sequencing was carried out using peripheral blood. These receptors all come from a man between 65 and 85 years old with acute or convalescent COVID-19.

The chain employs TRBV5-1 and TRBJ1-3, with D hard to call. Trimming left V 0 bases short and J 0 bases short, with 10 bases between. Germline V gives CDR1 SGHRS, CDR2 YFSETQ. This CDR3 has 16 residues. CDR3 amino acids: CASSLGERSSGNTIYF. The CDR3 region has the DNA TGCGCCAGCAGCTTGGGAGAGCGGAGCTCTGGAAACACCATATATTTT. The complete variable domain, with remaining parts taken from reference TRBV5-1 and TRBJ1-3, reads KAGVTQTPRYLIKTRGQQVTLSCSPISGHRSVSWYQQTPGQGLQFLFEYFSETQRNKGNFPGRFSGRQFSNSRSEMNVSTLELGDSALYLCASSLGERSSGNTIYFGEGSWLTVV.

The rearrangement joins TRBV2 to TRBJ1-2; TRBD1 aligns across 9 bases. J gave up 8 bases and V 5 bases, and 15 bases lay outside the gene matches. Germline lookup yields CDR1 SNHLY and CDR2 FYNNEI. The CDR3 totals 16 residues. The CDR3 DNA reads as TGTGCCAGCAGTAGCCGGGACAGGGACTACCTTGGAGGCTACACCTTC. Protein product: CASSSRDRDYLGGYTF.

This chain uses TRBV12-3 or TRBV12-4 with TRBJ1-2, with a weak D call TRBD1 (5 bases). V gave up 9 bases and J gave up 8 bases, with 16 bases separating them. The CDR3 is 12 amino acids. The CDR3 spells CASGGWSEGYTF. The CDR3 nucleotides read TGTGCCAGTGGGGGGTGGTCGGAGGGCTACACCTTC.

V gene TRBV19 combines with J gene TRBJ1-2; D perhaps matches TRBD1 (6 bases). CDR1 and CDR2 from the germline V gene are LNHDA and SQIVND (reference sequence). The CDR3 length is 14 residues. V was shortened by 8 bases and J by 6 bases, with 19 bases between the two germline ends. CDR3 region: CASLVMTGGDGYTF. As DNA, the CDR3 is TGTGCCAGTTTGGTCATGACAGGAGGAGATGGCTACACCTTC.

The J gene is TRBJ1-4, the V gene TRBV21-1; TRBD1, the table's D call, lacks a check against the DNA. TRBV21-1 is labeled a pseudogene. This CDR3 has 13 amino acids. This CDR3 is CASSNRGGEKLFF. CDR3 nucleotide sequence: TGTGCCAGCAGTAACAGGGGCGGTGAAAAACTGTTTTTT.

This chain joins TRBV5-1 and TRBJ2-7; D not certain. Germline-derived CDR1 and CDR2 are SGHRS and YFSETQ. Between the trimmed V and J ends, which lost 4 bases and 4 bases, there was a span of 15 bases. The CDR3 is 14 residues long. As DNA, the CDR3 is TGCGCCAGCAGCCTCACCCCCGGTAATTACGAGCAGTACTTC. It translates to CASSLTPGNYEQYF.

This chain connects TRBV9 to TRBJ1-4; 7 nucleotides line up with TRBD1. V shed 3 bases, J shed 2 bases, and the junction held 1 base outside the gene matches. CDR1 and CDR2 from the germline V gene are SGDLS and YYNGEE. The CDR3 extends over 14 amino acids. As DNA, the CDR3 is TGTGCCAGCAGCGCGGGACAGACTAATGAAAAACTGTTTTTT. Protein: CASSAGQTNEKLFF.

V gene TRBV7-6 combines with J gene TRBJ1-4, with D possibly being TRBD1 (6 bases). This CDR3 is built from 12 residues. CDR1 is SGHVS, CDR2 FNYEAQ, per germline. V was cut by 8 bases and J by 8 bases, with 12 bases left in between. CDR3 coding DNA: TGTGCCAGCTCAGGGGCTCAAGAAAAACTGTTTTTT. Its translation is CASSGAQEKLFF.

This clone came up once. The chain's CDR3 is CASSLGTSGSLDTQYF. As DNA, the CDR3 is TGTGCCAGCAGCCTCGGGACTAGCGGGAGTCTCGATACGCAGTATTTT. V is TRBV14 and J is TRBJ2-3, with TRBD2 matching over 14 bases. The CDR3 is made up of 16 amino acids. Looked up from germline, CDR1 is SGHDN and CDR2 is FVKESK. V lost 4 bases, J lost 6 bases, and 6 bases stayed unmatched.

The genes are TRBV28 and TRBJ2-7; 8 nucleotides align to TRBD2. Trimming cost V 7 bases and J 2 bases; bases outside gene matches: 7. CDR1 is MDHEN, CDR2 SYDVKM, per germline. CDR3 length equals 14 residues. Here the CDR3 reads CASTAGGRTYEQYF. The CDR3 region has the DNA TGTGCCAGCACCGCTGGCGGGAGGACCTACGAGCAGTACTTC.

CDR3 amino acids: CASRSGTVSGNTIYF. The CDR3, as DNA: TGCGCCAGCAGGTCCGGGACAGTCTCTGGAAACACCATATATTTT. This chain connects TRBV5-1 to TRBJ1-3; TRBD1 matches at 7 bases. Per germline, CDR1 SGHRS and CDR2 YFSETQ. V lost 5 bases, J lost 0 bases, and 5 bases stayed unmatched. There are 15 residues in the CDR3.

The gene calls are TRBV5-1 and TRBJ2-7, with a tentative D call TRBD2 (6 bases). CDR1 SGHRS and CDR2 YFSETQ come from the germline V gene. V lost 3 bases to trimming and J lost 2 bases, with 15 bases between them. The CDR3 covers 15 residues. The chain's CDR3 is CASSWEASKTYEQYF. The CDR3 nucleotides are TGCGCCAGCAGCTGGGAGGCTAGCAAAACCTACGAGCAGTACTTC.